These 13 T cell receptor beta chains were all obtained from the same sample, sequenced in a study of T cell responses to AZD1222 COVID-19 vaccine. Clones were sequenced by immunoSEQ multiplex PCR, and TCRdb holds only the in-frame ones, with some missing. The table lists 150,000 to 200,000 clones, 85% to 95% of them singletons. The sample in question was peripheral blood, obtained on day 0 of AZD1222 vaccination. Receptor source: an adult in good health.

The V gene is TRBV30, the J gene TRBJ1-5, with a possible D match to TRBD1 (5 bases). With 0 bases removed from V and 5 bases from J, the gap between germline ends came to 20 bases. The CDR3 length is 17 residues. Germline loops: CDR1 GTSNPN, CDR2 SVGIG (reference sequence). CDR3 sequence reads: CAWSVRPGGDPYQPQHF. DNA of the CDR3: TGTGCCTGGAGTGTAAGGCCCGGGGGGGACCCCTATCAGCCCCAGCATTTT.

Regarding this clone: The sample contains more than one DNA sequence encoding this CDR3. This chain joins TRBV12-3 or TRBV12-4 and TRBJ1-5; D is unclear. The CDR3 loop spans 13 amino acids. Trimming removed 3 bases from V and 4 bases from J, with 7 bases in between. CDR3 nucleotide sequence: TGTGCCAGCAGTTTTTCGGGTAATCAGCCCCAGCATTTT. The encoded protein is CASSFSGNQPQHF.

V and J are TRBV28 and TRBJ2-7; 7 bases are shared with TRBD2. This CDR3 is 14 amino acids long. V lost 8 bases and J lost 6; bases outside the gene matches: 13. Germline values: CDR1 MDHEN, CDR2 SYDVKM. CDR3 amino acids: CASGGGWELSEQYF. Here the CDR3 DNA reads TGTGCCAGCGGGGGGGGATGGGAATTGAGCGAGCAGTACTTC. Combining the CDR3 with reference TRBV28 and TRBJ2-7 gives the whole variable domain DVKVTQSSRYLVKRTGEKVFLECVQDMDHENMFWYRQDPGLGLRLIYFSYDVKMKEKGDIPEGYSVSREKKERFSLILESASTNQTSMYLCASGGGWELSEQYFGPGTRLTVT.

The CDR3 spells CAISQKPGNTIYF. The CDR3 DNA follows: TGTGCCATTTCCCAGAAACCTGGAAACACCATATATTTT. The chain uses TRBV10-3 and TRBJ1-3; D uncertain. V lost 9 bases to trimming and J lost 2 bases, with 11 bases between them. Germline CDR1 and CDR2: ENHRY and SYGVKD. This CDR3 has 13 residues.

The genes are TRBV29-1 and TRBJ2-7; D remains unclear. This CDR3 spans 12 amino acids. From germline, CDR1 is SQVTM and CDR2 ANQGSEA. Trimming cost V 7 bases and J 0 bases, with 10 bases left between them. The CDR3 region has the DNA TGCAGCGCCCAGAGGAGCTCCTACGAGCAGTACTTC. Translation: CSAQRSSYEQYF.

This clone occurred once. The gene calls are TRBV13 and TRBJ2-1, with D unclear. The V gene lost 1 base and the J gene lost 2 bases, with 0 bases spanning the gap. The CDR3 covers 12 residues. In germline, CDR1 is PRHDT, CDR2 FYEKMQ (reference sequence). CDR3 region: CASSLAYNEQFF. CDR3 DNA sequence: TGTGCCAGCAGCTTAGCCTACAATGAGCAGTTCTTC.

V gene TRBV10-3 combines with J gene TRBJ1-1; D gene unclear. The germline V gene has CDR1 ENHRY and CDR2 SYGVKD. There are 13 residues in the CDR3. Trimming cost V 8 bases and J 1 base, with 11 bases left between them. Here the CDR3 DNA reads TGTGCCATCGGCGGCGGTACGAACACTGAAGCTTTCTTT. Translating it yields CAIGGGTNTEAFF.

This clone was seen more than once but under ten times. V and J are TRBV6-2 or TRBV6-3 and TRBJ1-4; weak D call: TRBD1 (5 bases). The germline V and J ends were trimmed by 4 bases and 7 bases, with 19 bases remaining between them. Germline V lookup: CDR1 MNHEY, CDR2 SVGEGT. This CDR3 is 16 amino acids long. The DNA of the CDR3 is TGTGCCAGCAGTTGGGGACCGACCGAAACGTCTGAAAAACTGTTTTTT. Translating gives CASSWGPTETSEKLFF.

The genes are TRBV7-9 and TRBJ2-5; D unclear. From germline, CDR1 is SEHNR and CDR2 FQNEAQ (reference sequence). V was shortened by 5 bases and J by 2 bases, with 12 bases between the two germline ends. The CDR3 totals 14 residues. The CDR3 DNA sequence: TGTGCCAGCAGCGCCCGGGTCGGGCAAGAGACCCAGTACTTC. It yields the protein CASSARVGQETQYF.

The V and J genes are TRBV27 and TRBJ2-1, with 7 positions matching TRBD1. The CDR3 extends over 14 amino acids. Per germline, CDR1 MNHEY and CDR2 SMNVEV (reference sequence). The V and J ends lost 7 bases and 3 bases, in that order; junction bases with no gene match: 6. The CDR3 nucleotides are TGTGCCAGCAATACCGGACAGGACTACAATGAGCAGTTCTTC. Encoded protein: CASNTGQDYNEQFF.

This rearrangement joins TRBV15 to TRBJ2-1, with D perhaps TRBD1 or TRBD2 (5 bases each). The germline CDR1 and CDR2 sequences are LNHNV and YYDKDF (reference sequence). With 1 base removed from V and 8 bases from J, the gap between germline ends came to 18 bases. The CDR3 has 16 amino acids. The CDR3 sequence: CATSRAVGQPGDEQFF. In DNA form, the CDR3 reads TGTGCCACCAGCAGAGCGGTGGGGCAGCCCGGGGATGAGCAGTTCTTC.

The table lists this clone with a count of one. The V call is TRBV7-8, the J call TRBJ1-3, with D unclear. Trimming took off 6 bases at V and 2 bases at J, with 11 bases between the two ends. CDR1 and CDR2 from the germline V gene are SGHVS and FQNEAQ. The CDR3 is made up of 14 amino acids. DNA of the CDR3: TGTGCCAGCAGAGCCCTGACGGCTGGAAACACCATATATTTT. This encodes CASRALTAGNTIYF. The full variable domain, completed using reference TRBV7-8 and TRBJ1-3, is GAGVSQSPRYKVAKRGQDVALRCDPISGHVSLFWYQQALGQGPEFLTYFQNEAQLDKSGLPSDRFFAERPEGSVSTLKIQRTQQEDSAVYLCASRALTAGNTIYFGEGSWLTVV.

This clone was detected only once. The chain uses TRBV4-1 and TRBJ2-2, with D tentatively TRBD2 (6 bases). Trimming pared 0 bases from V and 0 bases from J, leaving 14 bases between. CDR1 is MGHRA, CDR2 YSYEKL, per germline. This CDR3 is 18 amino acids long. CDR3 sequence reads: CASSQEPRLGTNTGELFF. The CDR3 DNA reads as TGCGCCAGCAGCCAAGAGCCTCGACTAGGAACGAACACCGGGGAGCTGTTTTTT.